These 6 T cell receptor beta chains were all obtained from the same sample, sequenced in a study of Ad26.COV2.S vaccination and SARS-CoV-2 variants. This table comes from immunoSEQ multiplex PCR, and its TCRdb copy is limited to in-frame clones, with some not included. The data show 400,000 to 450,000 clones, over 80% seen once. Treatment given: some 20 received Ad26.COV2.S at low or high dose, single or two shots; a few received placebo; per-sample allocation not given. Samples analyzed were those drawn on day 63 after the first vaccine or placebo injection. The starting material was peripheral blood, obtained in a trial of Ad26.COV2.S vaccine versus placebo. The receptors derive from a person between 18 and 65 years old who received the Ad26.COV2.S COVID-19 vaccine or a placebo.

This chain connects TRBV6-5 to TRBJ2-3; no clear D gene. The CDR3 has 16 residues. Looked up from germline, CDR1 is MNHEY and CDR2 is SVGAGI. Trimming cost V 2 bases and J 1 base, with 13 bases left between them. The DNA for the CDR3 is TGTGCCAGCAGTTACGTTGGGTCGCGCGGCACAGATACGCAGTATTTT. Protein: CASSYVGSRGTDTQYF.

The rearrangement joins TRBV27 to TRBJ1-2; perhaps TRBD1 as D (6 bases). The CDR3 is made up of 16 amino acids. CDR1 MNHEY and CDR2 SMNVEV come from the germline V gene (reference sequence). V lost 6 bases and J lost 1, with 18 bases in between. The CDR3: CASSGYRGQINYGYTF. CDR3 sequence (DNA): TGTGCCAGCAGCGGATACCGCGGACAGATTAACTATGGCTACACCTTC.

V and J are TRBV11-2 and TRBJ2-7, with D perhaps TRBD1 (6 bases). The CDR3 runs to 18 residues. Germline CDR1 is SGHAT and CDR2 is FQNNGV. Trimming removed 3 bases at V and 2 bases at J, with 23 bases between. CDR3 amino acids: CASSFSHLVQGSAYEQYF. The CDR3 DNA reads TGTGCCAGCAGCTTCAGTCATCTGGTGCAGGGGTCCGCCTACGAGCAGTACTTC.

J is TRBJ2-5 and V is TRBV7-6; no reliable D call. The CDR3 is made up of 13 amino acids. The V end lost 3 bases, the J end lost 5 bases, and 10 bases lay between the germline ends. CDR1 is SGHVS and CDR2 is FNYEAQ in the germline V gene. CDR3 DNA sequence: TGTGCCAGCAGCTTCGACCAGATCGAGACCCAGTACTTC. This gives the protein CASSFDQIETQYF.

This rearrangement joins TRBV7-8 to TRBJ2-3, with TRBD2 identical over 8 bases. Germline CDR1 SGHVS, CDR2 FQNEAQ. There are 16 residues in the CDR3. V gave up 5 bases and J gave up 6 bases; unmatched junction bases: 13. The CDR3 loop is CASSPQFAGGRDTQYF. DNA of the CDR3: TGTGCCAGCAGCCCTCAATTTGCGGGGGGCCGGGATACGCAGTATTTT.

The V and J genes are TRBV7-2 and TRBJ1-1; the match to TRBD1 covers 10 bases. Germline V CDR1 and CDR2: SGHTA, FQGNSA. The CDR3 is 15 amino acids. Trimming at V came to 5 bases and at J to 4 bases, leaving 7 bases not matched to a gene. In DNA form, the CDR3 reads TGTGCCAGCAGCGCCACGACAGGGGGCCGCACTGAAGCTTTCTTT. This gives the protein CASSATTGGRTEAFF.